The entry below describes one T cell receptor beta chain. Using its own MiXCR run on the 5' RACE reads, TCRdb lists one record per CDR3 protein. This table holds 200,000 to 300,000 distinct CDR3 sequences, 10% to 15% found once. The sample is drawn from a study of T cells after yellow fever vaccination. This CDR3 has 14 residues. V was clipped by 6 bases and J by 5 bases, with 20 bases between them. From germline, CDR1 is DFQATT and CDR2 SNEGSKA (reference sequence). Here the sequenced sample was CD4+ T cells sorted from PBMCs, taken 45 days after the yellow fever booster vaccination. This TCR derives from a young man who received the YFV17D yellow fever vaccine. This chain uses TRBV20-1 with TRBJ2-7; D unresolved. This CDR3 is CSATRPMLYDEQYF. Here the CDR3 DNA reads TGCAGTGCCACCCGACCCATGCTGTACGACGAGCAGTACTTC.